This T cell receptor (beta chain) was captured in a study of cytomegalovirus exposure and HLA in healthy donors. It was with 60 Vbeta and 13 Jbeta primers that the PCR ran. Per the authors' pipeline: It was a later analysis that counted 83 million or so unique TCR beta chains, of which some 9.9 million were shared. Only in-frame clones appear in the TCRdb table, and some are missing; sequencing was by immunoSEQ multiplex PCR. The V and J calls and the clone size are those of that table, but D and trimming were determined from the DNA. The sample carries 150,000 to 200,000 clones, about four fifths recorded once. Findings and caveats of the study: Altogether, 150 or so TCR beta chains were recorded as cytomegalovirus-associated. In a later analysis, donors in an Asian-associated ancestry cluster reportedly had fewer N-insertions in productive TCRs than the cohort mean.

Regarding donors, all were healthy bone marrow donors. About this clone itself: No antigen is known for it.

The TCR originated in a girl between 10 and 17 years old in good health and CMV-seropositive. The sequenced material came from PBMCs.

CDR3 sequence reads: CASSSSGTGAGYGYTF. The DNA of the CDR3 is TGTGCCAGCAGCTCATCCGGGACAGGGGCTGGCTATGGCTACACCTTC. The V call is TRBV7-9, the J call TRBJ1-2; 10 nucleotides agree with TRBD1. J lost 4 bases, V lost 4 bases, and 9 bases had no gene match. Germline V gives CDR1 SEHNR, CDR2 FQNEAQ (reference sequence). The length of the CDR3 is 16 residues. Full variable domain (remainder filled in from reference TRBV7-9 and TRBJ1-2): DTGVSQNPRHKITKRGQNVTFRCDPISEHNRLYWYRQTLGQGPEFLTYFQNEAQLEKSRLLSDRFSAERPKGSFSTLEIQRTEQGDSAMYLCASSSSGTGAGYGYTFGSGTRLTVV.